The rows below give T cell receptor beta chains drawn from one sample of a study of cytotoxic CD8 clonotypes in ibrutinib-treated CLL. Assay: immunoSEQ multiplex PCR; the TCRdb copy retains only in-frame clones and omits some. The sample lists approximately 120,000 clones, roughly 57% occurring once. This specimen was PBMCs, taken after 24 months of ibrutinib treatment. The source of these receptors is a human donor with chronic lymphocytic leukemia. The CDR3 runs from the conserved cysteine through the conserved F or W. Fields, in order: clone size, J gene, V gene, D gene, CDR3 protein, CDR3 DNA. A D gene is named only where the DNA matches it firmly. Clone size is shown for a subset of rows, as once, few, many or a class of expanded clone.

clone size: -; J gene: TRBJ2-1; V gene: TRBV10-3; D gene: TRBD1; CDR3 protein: CASSTGVSYNEQFF; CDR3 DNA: TGTGCCAGCAGCACAGGGGTCTCCTACAATGAGCAGTTCTTC
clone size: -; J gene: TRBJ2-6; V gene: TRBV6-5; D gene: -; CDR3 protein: CASSYSSSGANVLTF; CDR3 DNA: TGTGCCAGCAGTTACTCGTCCTCTGGGGCCAACGTCCTGACTTTC
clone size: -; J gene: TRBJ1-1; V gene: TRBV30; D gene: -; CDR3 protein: CAYRGMNTEAFF; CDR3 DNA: TGTGCCTACCGGGGCATGAACACTGAAGCTTTCTTT
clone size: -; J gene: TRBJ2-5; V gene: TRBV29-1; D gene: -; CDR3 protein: CSVAKGGETQYF; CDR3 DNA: TGCAGCGTTGCAAAGGGAGGAGAGACCCAGTACTTC
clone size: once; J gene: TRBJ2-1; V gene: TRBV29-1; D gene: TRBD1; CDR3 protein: CSSRDRAFNEQFF; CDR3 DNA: TGCAGCTCCAGGGACAGGGCTTTCAATGAGCAGTTCTTC
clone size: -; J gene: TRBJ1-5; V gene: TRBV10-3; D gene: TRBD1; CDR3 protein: CAIRGTGGDQPQHF; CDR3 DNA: TGTGCCATCAGGGGGACAGGGGGAGATCAGCCCCAGCATTTT
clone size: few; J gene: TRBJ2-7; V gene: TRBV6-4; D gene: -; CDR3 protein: CASSYGAGSSYEQYF; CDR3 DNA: TGTGCCAGCAGTTATGGAGCAGGGAGCTCCTACGAGCAGTACTTC
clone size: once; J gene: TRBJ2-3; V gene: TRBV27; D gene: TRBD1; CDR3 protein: CASRDGTGGRDTQYF; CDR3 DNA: TGTGCCAGCAGGGACGGGACAGGGGGGAGGGATACGCAGTATTTT
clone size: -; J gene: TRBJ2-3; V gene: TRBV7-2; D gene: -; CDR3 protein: CASSLGPRLGTDTQYF; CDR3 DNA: TGTGCCAGCAGCTTAGGTCCCCGGCTCGGCACAGATACGCAGTATTTT
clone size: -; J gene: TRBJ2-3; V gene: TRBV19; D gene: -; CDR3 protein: CASSRGAASTDTQYF; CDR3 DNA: TGTGCCAGTAGCCGAGGGGCGGCGAGCACAGATACGCAGTATTTT
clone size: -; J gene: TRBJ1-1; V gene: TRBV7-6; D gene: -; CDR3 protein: CASTSLTEGGGEAFF; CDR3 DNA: TGTGCCAGCACCTCTCTCACAGAGGGGGGTGGTGAAGCTTTCTTT
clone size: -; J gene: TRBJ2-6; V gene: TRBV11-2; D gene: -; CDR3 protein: CASSKAGQLAGANVLTF; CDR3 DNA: TGTGCCAGCAGCAAAGCAGGACAGCTGGCTGGGGCCAACGTCCTGACTTTC
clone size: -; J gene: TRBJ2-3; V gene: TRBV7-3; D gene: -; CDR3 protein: CASATTGLHTDTQYF; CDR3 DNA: TGTGCCAGCGCAACAACGGGACTCCACACAGATACGCAGTATTTT
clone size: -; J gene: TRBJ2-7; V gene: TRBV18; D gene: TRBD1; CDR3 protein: CASSPREGTAYEEQYF; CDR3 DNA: TGTGCCAGCTCCCCCAGGGAAGGGACAGCCTACGAGGAGCAGTACTTC
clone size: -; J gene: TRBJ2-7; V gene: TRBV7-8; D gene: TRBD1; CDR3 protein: CASSLVRGQGGTTTYEQYF; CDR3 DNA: TGTGCCAGCAGCTTAGTTAGGGGACAGGGGGGGACTACAACCTACGAGCAGTACTTC
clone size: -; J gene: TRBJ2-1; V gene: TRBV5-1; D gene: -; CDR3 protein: CASSFGGDNEQFF; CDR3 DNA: TGCGCCAGCAGCTTCGGGGGTGACAATGAGCAGTTCTTC
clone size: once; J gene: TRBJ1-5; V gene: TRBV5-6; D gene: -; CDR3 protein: CASSRGGGQPQHF; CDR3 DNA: TGTGCCAGCAGCAGAGGGGGTGGGCAGCCCCAGCATTTT
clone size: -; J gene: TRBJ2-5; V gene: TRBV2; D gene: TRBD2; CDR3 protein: CASSEAGAGAETQYF; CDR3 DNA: TGTGCCAGCAGTGAAGCCGGAGCGGGGGCGGAGACCCAGTACTTC
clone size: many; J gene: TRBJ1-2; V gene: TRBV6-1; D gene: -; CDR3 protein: CASSLNRDGAGYTF; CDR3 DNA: TGTGCCAGCAGCCTTAACAGGGACGGGGCTGGCTACACCTTC
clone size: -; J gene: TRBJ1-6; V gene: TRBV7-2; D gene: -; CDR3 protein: CASSLFTSSGVNSPLHF; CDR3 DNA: TGTGCCAGCAGCTTATTTACGTCGTCAGGGGTTAATTCACCCCTCCACTTT
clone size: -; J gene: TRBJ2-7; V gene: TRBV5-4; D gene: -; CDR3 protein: CASSFQGPYEQYF; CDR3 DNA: TGTGCCAGCAGCTTCCAGGGGCCCTACGAGCAGTACTTC
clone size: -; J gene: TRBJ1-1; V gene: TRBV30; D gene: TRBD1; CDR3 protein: CAWQGDDRGPGAFF; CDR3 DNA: TGTGCCTGGCAGGGCGATGACAGGGGGCCGGGGGCTTTCTTT
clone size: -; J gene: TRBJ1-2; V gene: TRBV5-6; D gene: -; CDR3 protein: CASSLPGMGGYTF; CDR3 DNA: TGTGCCAGCAGCTTGCCGGGAATGGGGGGCTACACCTTC
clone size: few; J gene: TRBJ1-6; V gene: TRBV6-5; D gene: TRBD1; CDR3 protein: CASSYRGGDNSPLHF; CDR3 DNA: TGTGCCAGCAGCTACAGGGGGGGGGATAATTCACCCCTCCACTTT
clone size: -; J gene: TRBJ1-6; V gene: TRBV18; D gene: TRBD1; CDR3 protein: CASSPDRGSSNSPLHF; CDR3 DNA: TGTGCCAGCTCACCGGACAGGGGTTCAAGTAATTCACCCCTCCACTTT
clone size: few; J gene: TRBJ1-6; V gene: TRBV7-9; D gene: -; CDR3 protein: CASSLDISPLHF; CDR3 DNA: TGTGCCAGCAGCTTAGACATTTCACCCCTCCACTTT
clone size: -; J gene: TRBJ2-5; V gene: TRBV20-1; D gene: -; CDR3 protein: CSANWETQYF; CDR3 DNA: TGCAGTGCTAACTGGGAGACCCAGTACTTC
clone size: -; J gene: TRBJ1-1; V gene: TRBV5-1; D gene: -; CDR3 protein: CASSAGQNTEAFF; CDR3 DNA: TGCGCCAGCAGCGCGGGACAGAACACTGAAGCTTTCTTT
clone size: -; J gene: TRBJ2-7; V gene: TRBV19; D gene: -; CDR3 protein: CASSILGSLIGAQYF; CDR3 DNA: TGTGCCAGTAGTATTTTGGGGAGCCTAATAGGGGCGCAGTACTTC
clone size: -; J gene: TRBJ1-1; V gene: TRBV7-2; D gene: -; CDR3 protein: CASSSSGVNTEAFF; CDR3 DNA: TGTGCCAGCAGCTCCTCCGGAGTGAACACTGAAGCTTTCTTT
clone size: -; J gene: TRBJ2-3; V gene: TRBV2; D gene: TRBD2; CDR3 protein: CASGTSGGPTDTQYF; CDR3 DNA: TGTGCCAGCGGGACTAGCGGGGGGCCCACAGATACGCAGTATTTT
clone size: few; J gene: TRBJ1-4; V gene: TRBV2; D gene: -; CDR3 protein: CASSHDFTTNEKLFF; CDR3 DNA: TGTGCCAGCAGTCATGACTTCACAACTAATGAAAAACTGTTTTTT
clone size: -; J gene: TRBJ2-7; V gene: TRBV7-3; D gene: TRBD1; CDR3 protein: CASSLGGQGTEQYF; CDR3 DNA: TGTGCCAGCAGCTTAGGCGGACAGGGGACCGAGCAGTACTTC
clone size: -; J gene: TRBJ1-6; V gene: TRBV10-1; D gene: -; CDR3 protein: CASSEGKGHSPLHF; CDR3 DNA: TGCGCCAGCAGTGAGGGAAAAGGGCATTCACCCCTCCACTTT
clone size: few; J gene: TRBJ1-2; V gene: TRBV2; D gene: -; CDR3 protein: CASRVDGYGYTF; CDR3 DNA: TGTGCCAGCAGGGTAGATGGGTATGGCTACACCTTC
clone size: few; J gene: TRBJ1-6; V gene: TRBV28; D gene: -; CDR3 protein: CASSLKEGYNSPLHF; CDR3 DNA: TGTGCCAGCAGTTTAAAGGAGGGCTATAATTCACCCCTCCACTTT
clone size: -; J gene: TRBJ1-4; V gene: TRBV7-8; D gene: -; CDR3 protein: CASSLAGAGEEKLFF; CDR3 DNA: TGTGCCAGCAGCTTGGCTGGGGCCGGGGAAGAAAAACTGTTTTTT
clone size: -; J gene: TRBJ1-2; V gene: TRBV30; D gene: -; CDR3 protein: CAWRPPSATYGYTF; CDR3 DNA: TGTGCCTGGAGACCCCCTTCGGCGACATATGGCTACACCTTC
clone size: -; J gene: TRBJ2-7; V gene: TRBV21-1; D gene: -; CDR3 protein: CASSKFNRPYEQYF; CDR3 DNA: TGTGCCAGCAGCAAATTTAACAGACCCTACGAGCAGTACTTC
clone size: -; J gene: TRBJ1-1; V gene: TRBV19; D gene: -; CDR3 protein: CASSTRISTMNTEAFF; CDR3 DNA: TGTGCCAGTAGTACCCGGATTTCCACTATGAACACTGAAGCTTTCTTT
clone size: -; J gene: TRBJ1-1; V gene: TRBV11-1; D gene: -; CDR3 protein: CASSFSDKNTEAFF; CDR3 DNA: TGTGCCAGCAGCTTCTCGGACAAGAACACTGAAGCTTTCTTT
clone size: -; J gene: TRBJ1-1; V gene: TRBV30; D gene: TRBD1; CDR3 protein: CAWSPGTGKGNTEAFF; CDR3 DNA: TGTGCCTGGAGCCCCGGGACAGGGAAAGGAAACACTGAAGCTTTCTTT
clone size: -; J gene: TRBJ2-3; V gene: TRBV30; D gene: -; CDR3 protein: CAWSEEISPWADTQYF; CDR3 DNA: TGTGCCTGGAGTGAAGAGATTAGTCCTTGGGCAGATACGCAGTATTTT